The clone carrying this TCR beta chain was found many times. This sample is part of a study of neurological immune-mediated disorders. TCRdb re-analysed the 5' RACE reads in MiXCR, keeping a single row per CDR3 protein. This sample has roughly 100,000 distinct CDR3 sequences, with roughly 4% found just once. 2 million unsorted PBMCs were stored in RNAlater at -80 °C before RNA extraction. The germline gives CDR1 GTSNPN, CDR2 SVGIG (reference sequence). This CDR3 contains 12 residues. Between the trimmed V and J ends, which lost 6 bases and 5 bases, there was a span of 13 bases. The sequenced material came from PBMCs. The receptor was isolated from a woman between 18 and 29 years old with multiple sclerosis. This chain uses TRBV30 with TRBJ1-2; no reliable D call. The CDR3 protein is CACPRVIYGYTF. CDR3 coding DNA: TGTGCCTGCCCAAGGGTTATATATGGCTACACCTTC.